A single sample gave rise to the 2 T cell receptor beta chains below, sequenced in a study of CD8+ T cells in alopecia areata. Sorting of pooled cutaneous lymph node cells was based on CD4, CD8alpha, NKG2D, NKG2ACE and other markers. As the sequencing template, cDNA was produced by extracting RNA and reverse transcribing it. Here immunoSEQ multiplex PCR was the method, and the copy in TCRdb shows in-frame clones only, minus some. The record shows under 350,000 clones for this sample, with no singletons present. The specimen sequenced was CD4+ T cells sorted from a lymph node. These receptors came from a C3H/HeJ mouse with alopecia areata. As its MHC haplotype, the strain has H2-k.

About this clone itself: The listed genes are named as in mouse. The missing CDR3 end, 4 residues past where the read stops, is filled in from the germline J gene. The rearrangement uses TRBV13-1 and TRBJ2-1, with D possibly matching TRBD1 (6 bases). CDR1 and CDR2 from the germline V gene are NSHNY and SYGAGN. This CDR3 region has 15 residues. V lost 2 bases to trimming and J lost 6 bases, with 15 bases between them. The DNA read from the CDR3 is TGTGCCAGCAGTGAAATGGGGAAGGGGGTTGCT. Residues: CASSEMGKGVA. The entire CDR3 sequence reads CASSEMGKGVAEQFF.

A word on this clone: Germline and genes: mouse. The read gets to within 4 residues of the CDR3 end, and the germline J gene fills in the rest. The genes are TRBV2 and TRBJ2-5; possible D gene TRBD1, 6 bases. Germline V gene lookup returns CDR1 LGHNA and CDR2 YSYQKL. The CDR3 is 13 residues long. The CDR3 bases that were read are TGTGCCAGCAGCCCACAGGGTCGAGAC. Translating gives CASSPQGRD. The CDR3 in full is CASSPQGRDTQYF.